This T cell receptor beta chain was sequenced during a study of human T cells and chemical hapten exposure. This clonotype was detected a few times. The CDR3 runs 14 residues. Germline CDR1 is SGHRS and CDR2 is YFSETQ. V lost 0 bases, J lost 7 bases, and 11 bases lay in between. Sample time point: patch test 1, 2 weeks after DPC sensitization. As for treatment: therapeutic diphenylcyclopropenone sensitization with weekly scalp DPC. TCRdb redid the calling of the RACE reads with MiXCR, one entry per CDR3 protein. Found here are around 74,000 distinct CDR3 sequences, more than 30% of them singletons; the top ten hold about 9%.

This chain uses TRBV5-1 with TRBJ2-1; D is undetermined. This sequence originates from a middle-aged man with alopecia areata. Some clones in this sample may be carry-over from other donors' samples. The sample here was whole blood, taken in connection with sensitization to the hapten diphenylcyclopropenone (DPC). CDR3 residues: CASSLEPGRNEQFF. In DNA, the CDR3 is TGCGCCAGCAGCTTGGAGCCAGGTCGTAATGAGCAGTTCTTC. Together with reference TRBV5-1 and TRBJ2-1, the CDR3 gives the full variable domain: KAGVTQTPRYLIKTRGQQVTLSCSPISGHRSVSWYQQTPGQGLQFLFEYFSETQRNKGNFPGRFSGRQFSNSRSEMNVSTLELGDSALYLCASSLEPGRNEQFFGPGTRLTVL.